The 7 T cell receptor beta chains presented below share a single source sample, sequenced in a study of control samples from healthy donors and cancer patients. Some clones are missing from TCRdb's copy, which holds only in-frame ones; the method was immunoSEQ multiplex PCR. The data show 100,000 to 150,000 clones, with about 87% seen just once and 2.9% held by the top ten. Sequencing was done on a sample of blood. Receptors were obtained from a man in his sixties in good health.

The chain links TRBV18 to TRBJ1-1; 8 bases are shared with TRBD1. V was pared by 4 bases and J by 3 bases, with 7 bases of the junction left unmatched. The CDR3 has 15 residues. Per germline, CDR1 KGHSH and CDR2 LQKENI. The DNA for the CDR3 is TGTGCCAGCTCACGAGGACAGGGCTCGGACACTGAAGCTTTCTTT. Translated, it gives CASSRGQGSDTEAFF.

V and J are TRBV7-9 and TRBJ2-2; D may be TRBD1 (5 bases). Germline V lookup: CDR1 SEHNR, CDR2 FQNEAQ (reference sequence). The CDR3 covers 14 residues. The V gene lost 7 bases and the J gene lost 3 bases, with 12 bases spanning the gap. The CDR3 DNA reads as TGTGCCAGCAACACCGACAGCTACACCGGGGAGCTGTTTTTT. Its translation: CASNTDSYTGELFF.

As DNA, the CDR3 is TGTGCCAGCAGCACCCGCAACAGGTACGAGTTCTTC. This codes for CASSTRNRYEFF. V usage is TRBV21-1 and J usage is TRBJ2-1; TRBD1, the table's D call, lacks a check against the DNA. TRBV21-1 is an annotated pseudogene. The CDR3 has 12 residues.

J is TRBJ2-1 and V is TRBV5-1; 9 bases match TRBD1. From germline, CDR1 is SGHRS and CDR2 YFSETQ. Trimming at V came to 1 base and at J to 6 bases, leaving 5 bases not matched to a gene. CDR3 length: 15 residues. CDR3 protein: CASSLSGTGTNEQFF. The CDR3 bases are TGCGCCAGCAGCTTGTCAGGGACAGGGACCAATGAGCAGTTCTTC.

The J gene is TRBJ2-5, the V gene TRBV30; TRBD2 might be the D (6 bases). The CDR3 has 12 amino acids. Per the germline V gene, CDR1 is GTSNPN and CDR2 is SVGIG (reference sequence). The V end was cut by 5 bases, the J end by 2 bases, with 9 bases between. The CDR3 reads CAWQGLQETQYF. The CDR3 DNA follows: TGTGCCTGGCAGGGACTTCAAGAGACCCAGTACTTC.

The J gene is TRBJ1-4, the V gene TRBV2; D call uncertain. The germline V and J ends were trimmed by 4 bases and 5 bases, with 14 bases remaining between them. CDR3 length: 15 amino acids. Germline V gene sequence: CDR1 SNHLY, CDR2 FYNNEI. The CDR3 coding sequence is TGTGCCAGCAGTGGTTGGGGAGGACCAAATGAAAAACTGTTTTTT. Amino acid sequence: CASSGWGGPNEKLFF.

This sequence joins TRBV7-9 and TRBJ1-1, with D perhaps TRBD1 (5 bases). The CDR3 has 16 amino acids. Looked up from germline, CDR1 is SEHNR and CDR2 is FQNEAQ (reference sequence). V lost 5 bases and J lost 0, with 16 bases in between. CDR3 DNA: TGTGCCAGCAGCCCACTCGGGGGAGTGCTGAACACTGAAGCTTTCTTT. This sequence encodes CASSPLGGVLNTEAFF.